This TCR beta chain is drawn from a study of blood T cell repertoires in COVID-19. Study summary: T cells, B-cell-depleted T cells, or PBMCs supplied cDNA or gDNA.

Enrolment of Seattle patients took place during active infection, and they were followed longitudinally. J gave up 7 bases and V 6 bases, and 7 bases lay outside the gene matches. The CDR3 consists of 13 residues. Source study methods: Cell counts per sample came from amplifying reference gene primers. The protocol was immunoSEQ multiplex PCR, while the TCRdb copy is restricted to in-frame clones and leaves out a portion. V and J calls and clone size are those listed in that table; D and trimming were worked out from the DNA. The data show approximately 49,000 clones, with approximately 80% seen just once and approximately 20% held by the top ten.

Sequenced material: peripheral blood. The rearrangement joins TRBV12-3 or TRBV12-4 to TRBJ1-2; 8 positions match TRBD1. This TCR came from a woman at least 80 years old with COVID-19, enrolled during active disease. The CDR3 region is CASSKDRGSGYTF. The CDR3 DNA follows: TGTGCCAGCAGCAAAGACAGGGGAAGTGGCTACACCTTC.